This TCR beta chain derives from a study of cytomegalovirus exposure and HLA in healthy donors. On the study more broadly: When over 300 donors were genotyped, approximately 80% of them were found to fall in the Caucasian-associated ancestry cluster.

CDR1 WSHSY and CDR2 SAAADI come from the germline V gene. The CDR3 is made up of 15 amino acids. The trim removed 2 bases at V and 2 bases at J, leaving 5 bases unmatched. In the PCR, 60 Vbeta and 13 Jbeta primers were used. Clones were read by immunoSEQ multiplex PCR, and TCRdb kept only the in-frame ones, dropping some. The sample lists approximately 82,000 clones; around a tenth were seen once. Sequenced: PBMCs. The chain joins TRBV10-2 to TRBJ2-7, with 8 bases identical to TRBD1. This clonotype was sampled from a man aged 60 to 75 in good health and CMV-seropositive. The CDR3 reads CASSEGTGRTYEQYF. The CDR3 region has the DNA TGCGCCAGCAGTGAGGGGACAGGTCGAACCTACGAGCAGTACTTC.